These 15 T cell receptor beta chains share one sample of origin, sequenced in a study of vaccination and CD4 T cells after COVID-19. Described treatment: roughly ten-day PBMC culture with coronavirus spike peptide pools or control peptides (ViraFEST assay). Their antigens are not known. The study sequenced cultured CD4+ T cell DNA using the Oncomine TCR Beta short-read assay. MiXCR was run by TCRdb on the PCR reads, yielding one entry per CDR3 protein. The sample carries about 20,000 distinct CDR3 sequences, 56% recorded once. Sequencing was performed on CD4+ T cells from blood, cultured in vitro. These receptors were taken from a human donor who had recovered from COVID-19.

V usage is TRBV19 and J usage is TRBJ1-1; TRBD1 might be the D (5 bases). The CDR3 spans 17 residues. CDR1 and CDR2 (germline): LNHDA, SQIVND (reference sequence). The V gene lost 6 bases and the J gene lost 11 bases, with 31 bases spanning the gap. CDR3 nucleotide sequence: TGTGCCAGTAGCGCCCGGGACCCAGGGAGGGCGGTGGGTGCCGCTTTCTTT. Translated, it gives CASSARDPGRAVGAAFF.

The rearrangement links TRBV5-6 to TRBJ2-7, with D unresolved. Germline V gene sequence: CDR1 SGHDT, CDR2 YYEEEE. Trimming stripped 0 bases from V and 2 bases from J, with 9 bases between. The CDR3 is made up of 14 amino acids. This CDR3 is CASSLGRLTYEQYF. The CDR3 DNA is TGTGCCAGCAGCTTGGGACGGTTAACCTACGAGCAGTACTTC.

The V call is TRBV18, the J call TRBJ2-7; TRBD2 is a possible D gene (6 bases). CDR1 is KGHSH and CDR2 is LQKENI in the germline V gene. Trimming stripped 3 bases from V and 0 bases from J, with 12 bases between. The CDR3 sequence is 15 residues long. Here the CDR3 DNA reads TGTGCCAGCTCACCGGGACGGGGGAGCTCCTACGAGCAGTACTTC. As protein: CASSPGRGSSYEQYF.

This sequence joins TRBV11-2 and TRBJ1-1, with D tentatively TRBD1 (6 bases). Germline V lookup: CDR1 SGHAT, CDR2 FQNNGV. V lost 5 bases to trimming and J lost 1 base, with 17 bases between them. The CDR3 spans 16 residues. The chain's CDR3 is CASSLRGQTSNTEAFF. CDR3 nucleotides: TGTGCCAGCAGCCTACGGGGGCAGACTTCGAACACTGAAGCTTTCTTT.

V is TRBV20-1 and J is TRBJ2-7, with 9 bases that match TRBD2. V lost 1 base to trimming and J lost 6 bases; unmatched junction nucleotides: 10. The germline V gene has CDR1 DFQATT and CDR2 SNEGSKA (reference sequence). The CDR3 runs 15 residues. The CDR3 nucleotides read TGCAGTGCTAGAGGTCCCCCGGTAGCGGGAGTCGAGCAGTACTTC. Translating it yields CSARGPPVAGVEQYF.

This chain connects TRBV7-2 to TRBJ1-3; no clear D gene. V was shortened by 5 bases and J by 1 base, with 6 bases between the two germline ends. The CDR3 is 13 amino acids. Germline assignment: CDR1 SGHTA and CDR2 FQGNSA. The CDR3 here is CASSPFSGNTIYF. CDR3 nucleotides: TGTGCCAGCAGCCCTTTTTCTGGAAACACCATATATTTT.

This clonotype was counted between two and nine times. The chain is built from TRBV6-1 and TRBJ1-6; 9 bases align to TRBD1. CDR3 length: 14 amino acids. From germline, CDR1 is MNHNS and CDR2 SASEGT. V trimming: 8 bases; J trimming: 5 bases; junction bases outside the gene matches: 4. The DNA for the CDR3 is TGTGCCAGCCGATGGACAGGGGATAATTCACCCCTCCACTTT. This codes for CASRWTGDNSPLHF.

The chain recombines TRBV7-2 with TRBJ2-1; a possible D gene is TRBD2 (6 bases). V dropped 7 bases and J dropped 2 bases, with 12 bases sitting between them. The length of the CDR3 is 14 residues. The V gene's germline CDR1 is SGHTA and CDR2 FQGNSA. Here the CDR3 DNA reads TGTGCCAGCACCCACCGGGAGCCCTACAATGAGCAGTTCTTC. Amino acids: CASTHREPYNEQFF.

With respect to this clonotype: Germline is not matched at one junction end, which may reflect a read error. CDR3 residues: CASSWTSGSPHNGQFF. The CDR3 region has the DNA TGTGCCAGCAGCTGGACTAGCGGGAGTCCCCACAATGGGCAGTTCTTC. This chain links TRBV7-9 with TRBJ2-1, with 13 bases matching TRBD2. The CDR3 is made up of 16 amino acids. Looked up from germline, CDR1 is SEHNR and CDR2 is FQNEAQ (reference sequence).

CDR3: CASSFRDTQYF. The CDR3 DNA reads TGTGCCAGCAGCTTCAGAGATACGCAGTATTTT. The rearrangement uses TRBV7-2 and TRBJ2-3; D gene unclear. CDR1 and CDR2 (germline): SGHTA, FQGNSA. Trimming took 3 bases from V and 5 from J, leaving 3 bases between them. This CDR3 has 11 residues.

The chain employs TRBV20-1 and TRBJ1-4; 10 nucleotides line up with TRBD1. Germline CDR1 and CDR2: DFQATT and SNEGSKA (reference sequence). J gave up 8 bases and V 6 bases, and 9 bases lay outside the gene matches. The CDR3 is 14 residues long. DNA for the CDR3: TGCAGTGCAGCGGGGGGACAGGGGTACGAAAAACTGTTTTTT. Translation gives CSAAGGQGYEKLFF.

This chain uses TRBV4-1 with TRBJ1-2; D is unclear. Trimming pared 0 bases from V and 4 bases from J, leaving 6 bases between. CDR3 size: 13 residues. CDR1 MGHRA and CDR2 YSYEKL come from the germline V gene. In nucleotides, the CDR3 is TGCGCCAGCAGCCAAGATTCCTCCTATGGCTACACCTTC. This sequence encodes CASSQDSSYGYTF.

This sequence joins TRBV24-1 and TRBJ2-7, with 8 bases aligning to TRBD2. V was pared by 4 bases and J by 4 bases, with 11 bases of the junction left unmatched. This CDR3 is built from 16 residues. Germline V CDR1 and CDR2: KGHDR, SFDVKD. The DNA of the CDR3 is TGTGCCACCAGTGACTCAACTAGCGGAAAACTTTACGAGCAGTACTTC. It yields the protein CATSDSTSGKLYEQYF.

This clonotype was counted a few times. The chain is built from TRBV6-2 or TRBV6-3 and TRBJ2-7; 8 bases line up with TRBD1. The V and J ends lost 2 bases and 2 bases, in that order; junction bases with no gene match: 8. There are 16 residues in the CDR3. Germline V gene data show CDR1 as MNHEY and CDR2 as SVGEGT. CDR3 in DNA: TGTGCCAGCAGTTACGGCCGACAGGGGAGTACCTACGAGCAGTACTTC. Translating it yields CASSYGRQGSTYEQYF.

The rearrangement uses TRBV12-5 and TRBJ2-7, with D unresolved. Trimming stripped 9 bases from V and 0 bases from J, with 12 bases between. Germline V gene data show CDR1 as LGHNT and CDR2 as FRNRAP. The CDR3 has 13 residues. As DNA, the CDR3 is TGTGCTAGCCTAGGACGCCACTCCTACGAGCAGTACTTC. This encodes CASLGRHSYEQYF.